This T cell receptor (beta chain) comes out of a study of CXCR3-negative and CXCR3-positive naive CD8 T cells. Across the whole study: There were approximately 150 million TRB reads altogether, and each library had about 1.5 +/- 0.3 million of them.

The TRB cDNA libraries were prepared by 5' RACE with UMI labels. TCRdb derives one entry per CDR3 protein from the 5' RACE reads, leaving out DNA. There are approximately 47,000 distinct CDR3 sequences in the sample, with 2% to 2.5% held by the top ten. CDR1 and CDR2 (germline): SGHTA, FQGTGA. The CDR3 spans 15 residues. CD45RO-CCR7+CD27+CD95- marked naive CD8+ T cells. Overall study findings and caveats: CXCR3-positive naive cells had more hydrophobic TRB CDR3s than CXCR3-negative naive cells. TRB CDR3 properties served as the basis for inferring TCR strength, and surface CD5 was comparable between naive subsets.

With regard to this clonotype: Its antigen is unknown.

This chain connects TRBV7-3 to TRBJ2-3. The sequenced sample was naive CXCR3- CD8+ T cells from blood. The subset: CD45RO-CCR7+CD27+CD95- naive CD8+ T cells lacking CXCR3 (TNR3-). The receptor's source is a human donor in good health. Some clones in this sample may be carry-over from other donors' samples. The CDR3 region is CASSLSGVSTDTQYF.